The 4 T cell receptor beta chains below were found in one sample sequenced in a study of blood T cell repertoires in COVID-19. Clones were read by immunoSEQ multiplex PCR, and TCRdb kept only the in-frame ones, dropping some. The data hold a few hundred thousand clones, with around 87% observed a single time. Sequenced material: PBMCs or T cells enriched from blood (not recorded which). These receptors all stem from a man in his thirties or forties who had recovered from COVID-19.

V usage is TRBV5-5 and J usage is TRBJ2-1, with TRBD1 matching over 7 bases. CDR3 length equals 15 residues. Germline V gives CDR1 SGHKS, CDR2 YYEKEE (reference sequence). The V segment lost 0 bases and the J segment 8 bases; nucleotides outside the gene matches: 8. CDR3: CASSLGTGESDEQFF. In DNA form, the CDR3 reads TGTGCCAGCAGCTTGGGTACAGGGGAGTCCGATGAGCAGTTCTTC.

The chain combines TRBV7-3 with TRBJ2-2; D might be TRBD1 (5 bases). Between the trimmed V and J ends, which lost 5 bases and 1 base, there was a span of 14 bases. Germline loops: CDR1 SGHTA, CDR2 FQGTGA. The CDR3 length is 16 residues. The CDR3 loop is CASSPSRDGNTGELFF. The DNA for the CDR3 is TGTGCCAGCAGCCCCTCCAGGGATGGGAACACCGGGGAGCTGTTTTTT.

The rearrangement links TRBV28 to TRBJ2-7; 9 nucleotides match TRBD1. This CDR3 spans 15 amino acids. The germline CDR1 and CDR2 sequences are MDHEN and SYDVKM. The V segment lost 3 bases and the J segment 5 bases; nucleotides outside the gene matches: 8. The CDR3 nucleotides read TGTGCCAGCAGTTTGGCCGGGACAGGGTCCCACGAGCAGTACTTC. The encoded protein is CASSLAGTGSHEQYF. Combining the CDR3 with reference TRBV28 and TRBJ2-7 gives the whole variable domain DVKVTQSSRYLVKRTGEKVFLECVQDMDHENMFWYRQDPGLGLRLIYFSYDVKMKEKGDIPEGYSVSREKKERFSLILESASTNQTSMYLCASSLAGTGSHEQYFGPGTRLTVT.

This CDR3 is CASSLVGGLGYTF. The CDR3 bases are TGTGCCAGCAGTTTAGTCGGGGGGTTAGGCTACACCTTC. The rearrangement joins TRBV12-3 or TRBV12-4 to TRBJ1-2, with a weak D call TRBD1 (5 bases). V shed 1 base and J shed 8 bases, with 11 bases lying between them. The CDR3 runs 13 residues.